This T cell receptor beta chain was obtained from a study of blood T cell repertoires in COVID-19. Per the study methods: The assay estimated nucleated cells by amplifying reference gene primers. Produced via immunoSEQ multiplex PCR; TCRdb's table is partial and in-frame only. V and J calls and clone size are copied from that table; D and trimming were computed from the DNA. Of 120,000 to 150,000 clones detected, 70% to 90% appear once; the ten largest clones hold more than 1.5%. Sequencing used peripheral blood. This TCR derives from a woman aged 60-75 years with acute or convalescent COVID-19.

The CDR3 DNA is TGTGCCAGCTCACCCCTGGTGGGGCCGGAGACCCAGTACTTC. Translated, it gives CASSPLVGPETQYF. The chain carries TRBV18 and TRBJ2-5, with a possible D match to TRBD1 (5 bases). Deletions cut 3 bases from V and 5 bases from J, with 13 bases between. Germline CDR1 reads KGHSH; CDR2 reads LQKENI. The CDR3 contains 14 residues.